The clone carrying this T cell receptor beta chain came up many times. Sequencing involved patients with CD8+CD57+ cell expansion previously shown by flow cytometry. This sample is drawn from a study of CD8+CD57+ T cells in acquired aplastic anemia. The germline V gene encodes CDR1 DFQATT and CDR2 SNEGSKA (reference sequence). The CDR3 is 14 amino acids. J was trimmed by 3 bases and V by 5 bases; bases with no gene match: 5. According to the study, genomic DNA was the template for TCR beta VDJ and CDR3 profiling. A single record per CDR3 protein comes from TCRdb applying MiXCR to the reads. The repertoire holds under 350,000 distinct CDR3 sequences, approximately 58% seen once, with 1.3% in the top ten.

The source is a human donor with aplastic anemia. The rearrangement links TRBV20-1 to TRBJ1-5; 9 bases align to TRBD1. The material sequenced was sorted CD4+, CD8+, or CD8+CD57+ T cells (not recorded which) from PBMCs. The CDR3 loop reads CSARQGDTNQPQHF. DNA for the CDR3: TGCAGTGCTCGACAGGGGGACACCAATCAGCCCCAGCATTTT.